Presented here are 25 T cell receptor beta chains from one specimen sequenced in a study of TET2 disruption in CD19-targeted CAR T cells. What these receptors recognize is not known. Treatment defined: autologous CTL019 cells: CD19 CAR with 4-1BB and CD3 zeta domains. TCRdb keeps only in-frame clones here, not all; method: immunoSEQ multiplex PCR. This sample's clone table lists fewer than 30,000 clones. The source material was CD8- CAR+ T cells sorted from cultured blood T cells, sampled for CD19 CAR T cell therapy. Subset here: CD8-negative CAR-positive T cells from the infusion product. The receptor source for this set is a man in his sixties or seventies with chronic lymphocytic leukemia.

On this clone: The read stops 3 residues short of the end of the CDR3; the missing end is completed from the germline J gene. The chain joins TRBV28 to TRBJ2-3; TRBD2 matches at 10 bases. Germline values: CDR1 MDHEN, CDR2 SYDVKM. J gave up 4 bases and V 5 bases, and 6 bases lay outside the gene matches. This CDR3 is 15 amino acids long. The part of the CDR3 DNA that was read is TGTGCCAGCAGTCCGGCTAGCGGGGGATCAGATACG. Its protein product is CASSPASGGSDT. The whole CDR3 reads CASSPASGGSDTQYF.

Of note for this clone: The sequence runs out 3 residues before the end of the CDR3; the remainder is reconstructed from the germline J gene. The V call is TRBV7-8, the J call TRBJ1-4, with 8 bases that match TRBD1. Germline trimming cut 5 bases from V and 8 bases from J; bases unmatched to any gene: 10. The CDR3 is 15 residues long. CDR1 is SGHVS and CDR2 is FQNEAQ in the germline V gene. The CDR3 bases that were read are TGTGCCAGCAGCCCACCGGACAGGGCTGGGGAAAAA. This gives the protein CASSPPDRAGEK. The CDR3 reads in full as CASSPPDRAGEKLFF. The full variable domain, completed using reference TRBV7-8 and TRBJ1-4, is GAGVSQSPRYKVAKRGQDVALRCDPISGHVSLFWYQQALGQGPEFLTYFQNEAQLDKSGLPSDRFFAERPEGSVSTLKIQRTQQEDSAVYLCASSPPDRAGEKLFFGSGTQLSVL.

The CDR3 is CSARGTAGGETQYF. The CDR3 DNA, read in part, is TGCAGTGCTAGAGGCACCGCCGGGGGAGAGACC. The chain uses TRBV20-1 and TRBJ2-5; possible D gene TRBD2, 6 bases. The read ends 3 residues shy of where the CDR3 ends; the end is completed using the germline J gene. V dropped 1 base and J dropped 4 bases, with 13 bases sitting between them. Germline-derived CDR1 and CDR2 are DFQATT and SNEGSKA (reference sequence). The CDR3 runs 14 residues.

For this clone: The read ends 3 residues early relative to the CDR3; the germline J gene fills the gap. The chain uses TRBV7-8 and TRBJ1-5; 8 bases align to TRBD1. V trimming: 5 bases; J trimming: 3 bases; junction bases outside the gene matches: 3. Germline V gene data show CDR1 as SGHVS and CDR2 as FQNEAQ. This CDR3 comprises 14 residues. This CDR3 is CASSVTGVNQPQHF. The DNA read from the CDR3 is TGTGCCAGCAGCGTGACAGGGGTCAATCAGCCC. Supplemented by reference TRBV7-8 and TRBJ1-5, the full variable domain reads GAGVSQSPRYKVAKRGQDVALRCDPISGHVSLFWYQQALGQGPEFLTYFQNEAQLDKSGLPSDRFFAERPEGSVSTLKIQRTQQEDSAVYLCASSVTGVNQPQHFGDGTRLSIL.

CDR3: CSAPQSQGVNEQFF. Incomplete CDR3 DNA: TGCAGTGCTCCCCAGAGTCAGGGTGTAAATGAG. The chain combines TRBV20-1 with TRBJ2-1; D may be TRBD1 (5 bases). The read finishes 3 residues shy of the CDR3 end, and the germline J gene is used to complete it. The CDR3 sequence is 14 residues long. Germline lookup yields CDR1 DFQATT and CDR2 SNEGSKA (reference sequence). Trimming took off 5 bases at V and 7 bases at J, with 18 bases between the two ends.

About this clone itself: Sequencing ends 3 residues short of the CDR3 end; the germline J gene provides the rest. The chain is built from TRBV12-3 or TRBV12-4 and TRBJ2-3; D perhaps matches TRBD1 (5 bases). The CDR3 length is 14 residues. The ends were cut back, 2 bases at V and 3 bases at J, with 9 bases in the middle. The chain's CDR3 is CASSLQGLTDTQYF. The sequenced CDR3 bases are TGTGCCAGCAGTTTACAGGGCCTGACAGATACG.

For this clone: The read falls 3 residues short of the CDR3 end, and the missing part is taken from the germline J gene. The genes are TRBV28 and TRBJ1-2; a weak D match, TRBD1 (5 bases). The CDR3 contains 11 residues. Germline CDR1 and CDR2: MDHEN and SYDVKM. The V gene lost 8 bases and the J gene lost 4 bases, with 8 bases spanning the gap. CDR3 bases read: TGTGCCAGCGGGGCAGGCTATGGC. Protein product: CASGAGYG. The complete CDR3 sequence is CASGAGYGYTF.

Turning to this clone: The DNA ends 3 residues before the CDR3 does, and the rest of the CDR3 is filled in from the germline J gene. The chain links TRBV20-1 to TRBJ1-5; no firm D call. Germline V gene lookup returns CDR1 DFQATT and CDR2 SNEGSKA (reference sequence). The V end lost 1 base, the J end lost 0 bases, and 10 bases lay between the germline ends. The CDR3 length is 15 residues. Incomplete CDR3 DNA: TGCAGTGCTAGAGCCGGTGATCTTAGCAATCAGCCC. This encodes CSARAGDLSNQP. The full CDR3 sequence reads CSARAGDLSNQPQHF.

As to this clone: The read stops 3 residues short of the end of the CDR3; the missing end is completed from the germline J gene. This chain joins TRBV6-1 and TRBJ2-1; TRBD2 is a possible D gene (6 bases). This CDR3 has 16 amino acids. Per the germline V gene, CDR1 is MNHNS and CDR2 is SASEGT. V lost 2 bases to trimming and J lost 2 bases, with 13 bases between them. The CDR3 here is CASSESQAGTYNEQFF. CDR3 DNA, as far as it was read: TGTGCCAGCAGTGAATCCCAGGCGGGGACCTACAATGAG.

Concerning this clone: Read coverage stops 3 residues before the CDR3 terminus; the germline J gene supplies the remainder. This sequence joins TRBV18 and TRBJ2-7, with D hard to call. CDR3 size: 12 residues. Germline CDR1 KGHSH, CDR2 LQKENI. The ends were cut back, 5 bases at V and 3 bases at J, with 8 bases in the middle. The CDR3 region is CASSSSIYEQYF. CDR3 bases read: TGTGCCAGCTCATCCAGTATCTACGAG.

Here the CDR3 reads CAWAWRGAVNQPQHF. CDR3 DNA (partial): TGTGCCTGGGCCTGGCGGGGGGCCGTTAATCAGCCC. This chain uses TRBV30 with TRBJ1-5, with TRBD1 as a possible D gene (6 bases). Read data end 3 residues before the CDR3 end; the end is taken from the germline J gene. This CDR3 has 15 residues. Trimming cost V 5 bases and J 4 bases, with 18 bases left between them. The germline CDR1 and CDR2 sequences are GTSNPN and SVGIG (reference sequence).

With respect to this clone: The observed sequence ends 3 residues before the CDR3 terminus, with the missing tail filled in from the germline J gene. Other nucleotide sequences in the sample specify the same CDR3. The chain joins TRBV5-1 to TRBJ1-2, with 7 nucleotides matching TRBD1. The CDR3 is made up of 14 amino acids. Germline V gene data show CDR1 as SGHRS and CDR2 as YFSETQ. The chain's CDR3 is CASSLIGQGGIYTF. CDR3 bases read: TGCGCCAGCAGCTTGATTGGGCAGGGGGGAATT.

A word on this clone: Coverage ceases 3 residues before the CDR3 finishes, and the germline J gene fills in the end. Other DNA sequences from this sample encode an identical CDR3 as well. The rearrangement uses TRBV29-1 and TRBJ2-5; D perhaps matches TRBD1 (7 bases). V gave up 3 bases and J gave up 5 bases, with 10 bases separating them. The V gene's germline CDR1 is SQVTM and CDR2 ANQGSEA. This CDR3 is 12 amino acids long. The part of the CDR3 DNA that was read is TGCAGCGTTGACAGGGGGAGGGAGACC. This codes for CSVDRGRET. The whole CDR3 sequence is CSVDRGRETQYF.

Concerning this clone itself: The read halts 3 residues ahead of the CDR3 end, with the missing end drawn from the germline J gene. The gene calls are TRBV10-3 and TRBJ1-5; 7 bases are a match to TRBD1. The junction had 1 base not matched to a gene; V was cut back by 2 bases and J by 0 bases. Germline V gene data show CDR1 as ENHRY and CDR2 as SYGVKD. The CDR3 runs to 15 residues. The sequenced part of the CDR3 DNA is TGTGCCATCAGTGAGGGACAGGATAGCAATCAGCCC. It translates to CAISEGQDSNQP. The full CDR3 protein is CAISEGQDSNQPQHF.

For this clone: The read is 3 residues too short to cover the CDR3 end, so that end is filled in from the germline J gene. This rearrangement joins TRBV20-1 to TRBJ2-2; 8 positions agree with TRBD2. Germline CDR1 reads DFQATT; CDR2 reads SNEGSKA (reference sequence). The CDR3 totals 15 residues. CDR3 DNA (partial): TGCAGTGCCCCTCTGCCCCCCGCGGGGGGTGAAAAG. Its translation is CSAPLPPAGGEK. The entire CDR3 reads CSAPLPPAGGEKLFF.

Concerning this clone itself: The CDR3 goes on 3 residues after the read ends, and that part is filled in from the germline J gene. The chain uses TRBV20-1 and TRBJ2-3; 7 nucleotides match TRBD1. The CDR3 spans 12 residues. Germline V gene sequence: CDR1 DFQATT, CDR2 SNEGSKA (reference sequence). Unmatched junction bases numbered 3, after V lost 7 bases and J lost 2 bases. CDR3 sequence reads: CSGGGDTDTQYF. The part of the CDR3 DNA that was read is TGCAGTGGAGGGGGCGACACAGATACG.

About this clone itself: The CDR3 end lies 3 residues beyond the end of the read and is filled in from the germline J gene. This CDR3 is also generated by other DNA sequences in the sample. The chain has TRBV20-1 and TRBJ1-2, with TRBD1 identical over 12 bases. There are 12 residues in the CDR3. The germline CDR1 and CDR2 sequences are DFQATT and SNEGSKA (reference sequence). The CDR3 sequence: CSAGQGAGGYTF. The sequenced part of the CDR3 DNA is TGCAGTGCGGGACAGGGGGCGGGAGGC.

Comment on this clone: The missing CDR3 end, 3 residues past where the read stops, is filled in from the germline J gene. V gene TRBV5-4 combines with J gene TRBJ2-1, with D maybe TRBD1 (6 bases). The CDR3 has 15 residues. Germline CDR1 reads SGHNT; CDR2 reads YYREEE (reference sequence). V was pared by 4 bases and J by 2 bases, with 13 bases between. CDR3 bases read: TGTGCCAGCAGCGGTGGGGGCGTTACCTACAATGAG. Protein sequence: CASSGGGVTYNE. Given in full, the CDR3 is CASSGGGVTYNEQFF.

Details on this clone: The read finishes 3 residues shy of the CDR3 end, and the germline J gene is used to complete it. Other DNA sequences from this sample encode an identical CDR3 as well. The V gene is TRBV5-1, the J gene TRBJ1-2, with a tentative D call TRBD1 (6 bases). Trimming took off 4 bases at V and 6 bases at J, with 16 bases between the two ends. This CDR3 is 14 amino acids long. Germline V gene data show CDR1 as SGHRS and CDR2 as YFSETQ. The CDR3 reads CASSLGTSRDGYTF. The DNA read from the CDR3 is TGCGCCAGCAGCCTGGGGACAAGCCGGGATGGC.

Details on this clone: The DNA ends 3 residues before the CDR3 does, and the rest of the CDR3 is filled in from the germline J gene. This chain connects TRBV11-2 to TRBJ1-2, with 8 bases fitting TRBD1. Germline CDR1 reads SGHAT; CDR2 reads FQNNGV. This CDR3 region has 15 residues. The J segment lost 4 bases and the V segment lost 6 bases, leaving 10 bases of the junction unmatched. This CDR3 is CASSSGGANFYGYTF. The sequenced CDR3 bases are TGTGCCAGCAGTTCAGGGGGCGCGAATTTCTATGGC.

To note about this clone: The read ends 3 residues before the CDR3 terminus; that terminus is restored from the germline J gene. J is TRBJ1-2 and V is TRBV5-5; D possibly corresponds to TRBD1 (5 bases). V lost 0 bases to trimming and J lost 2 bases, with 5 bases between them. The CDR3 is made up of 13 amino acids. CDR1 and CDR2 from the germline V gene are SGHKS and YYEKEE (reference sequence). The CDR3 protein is CASSLAGNYGYTF. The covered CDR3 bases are TGTGCCAGCAGCTTGGCAGGGAACTATGGC. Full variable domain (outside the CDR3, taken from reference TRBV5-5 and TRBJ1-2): DAGVTQSPTHLIKTRGQQVTLRCSPISGHKSVSWYQQVLGQGPQFIFQYYEKEERGRGNFPDRFSARQFPNYSSELNVNALLLGDSALYLCASSLAGNYGYTFGSGTRLTVV.

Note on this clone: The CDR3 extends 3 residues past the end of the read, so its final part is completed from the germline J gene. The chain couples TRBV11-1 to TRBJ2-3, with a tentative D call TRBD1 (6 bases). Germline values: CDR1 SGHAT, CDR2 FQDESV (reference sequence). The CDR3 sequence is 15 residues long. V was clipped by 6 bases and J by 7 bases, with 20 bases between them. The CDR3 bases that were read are TGTGCCAGCAGACGACAGGCTTTAGGGGGAAATACG. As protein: CASRRQALGGNT. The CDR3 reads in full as CASRRQALGGNTQYF.

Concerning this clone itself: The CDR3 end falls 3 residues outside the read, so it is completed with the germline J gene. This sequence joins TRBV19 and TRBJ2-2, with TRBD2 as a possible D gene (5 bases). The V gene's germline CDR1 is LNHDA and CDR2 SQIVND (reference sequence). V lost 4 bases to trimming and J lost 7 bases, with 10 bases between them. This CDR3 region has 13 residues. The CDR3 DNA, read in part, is TGTGCCAGTAGTACGGGGTACGGCGGGGAG. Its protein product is CASSTGYGGE. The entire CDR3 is CASSTGYGGELFF.

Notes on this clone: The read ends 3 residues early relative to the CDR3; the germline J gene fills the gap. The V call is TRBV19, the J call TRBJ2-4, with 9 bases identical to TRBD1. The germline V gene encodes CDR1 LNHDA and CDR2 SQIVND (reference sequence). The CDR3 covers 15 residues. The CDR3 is CASSSVQGANYGQYF. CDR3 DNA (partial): TGTGCCAGTAGTAGCGTACAGGGGGCAAACTATGGT.

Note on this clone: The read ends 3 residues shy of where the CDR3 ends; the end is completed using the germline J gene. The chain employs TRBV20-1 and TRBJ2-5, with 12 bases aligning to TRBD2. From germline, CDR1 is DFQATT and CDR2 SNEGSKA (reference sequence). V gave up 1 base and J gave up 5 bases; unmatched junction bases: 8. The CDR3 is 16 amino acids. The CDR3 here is CSARVLAGGPMETQYF. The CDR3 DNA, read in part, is TGCAGTGCTAGAGTTCTAGCGGGGGGGCCTATGGAGACC.